The 18 T cell receptor beta chains below were found in one sample sequenced in a study of immune evolution from preneoplasia to lung adenocarcinoma. Generated by immunoSEQ multiplex PCR, the TCRdb table keeps only in-frame clones and is missing some. Among 10,000 to 12,000 clones listed, around four fifths were seen once. The sequencing sample was made of FFPE minimally invasive lung adenocarcinoma tissue. These receptor sequences come from a person aged 65-85 years with lung adenocarcinoma.

V and J are TRBV25-1 and TRBJ1-2; D ambiguous. Germline V lookup: CDR1 MGHDK, CDR2 SYGVNS. Trimming removed 4 bases at V and 3 bases at J, with 6 bases between. This CDR3 is 12 amino acids long. CDR3 protein: CASSGSYYGYTF. The CDR3, as DNA: TGTGCCAGCAGTGGAAGTTACTATGGCTACACCTTC.

The chain links TRBV18 to TRBJ2-7, with TRBD1 identical over 8 bases. CDR1 is KGHSH and CDR2 is LQKENI in the germline V gene. With V trimmed by 3 bases and J by 3 bases, 7 bases remained unmatched. The CDR3 contains 15 residues. In nucleotides, the CDR3 is TGTGCCAGCTCACCGAGACAGGGGTTGGGCTACGAGCAGTACTTC. This encodes CASSPRQGLGYEQYF.

V is TRBV11-2 and J is TRBJ2-1; D is perhaps TRBD1 (5 bases). V shed 2 bases and J shed 9 bases, with 11 bases lying between them. The CDR3 totals 13 residues. Germline V gives CDR1 SGHAT, CDR2 FQNNGV. In nucleotides, the CDR3 is TGTGCCAGCAGCTTACCGACAAGGGGTGAGCAGTTCTTC. Its translation is CASSLPTRGEQFF.

The V call is TRBV18, the J call TRBJ2-1; 7 bases align to TRBD1. CDR1 is KGHSH and CDR2 is LQKENI in the germline V gene. The ends lost 3 bases at V and 3 bases at J; junction bases unmatched: 2. The CDR3 is made up of 14 amino acids. CDR3 nucleotide sequence: TGTGCCAGCTCACCGGGACAGAACTACAATGAGCAGTTCTTC. It is translated as CASSPGQNYNEQFF.

This clone was seen a few times. The V gene is TRBV2, the J gene TRBJ2-1; 7 bases fit TRBD1. Germline V gene sequence: CDR1 SNHLY, CDR2 FYNNEI. This CDR3 is built from 14 residues. J was trimmed by 7 bases and V by 6 bases; bases with no gene match: 9. CDR3 amino acids: CASRTGTASNEQFF. Here the CDR3 DNA reads TGTGCCAGCAGGACCGGGACAGCATCAAATGAGCAGTTCTTC.

The CDR3 DNA follows: TGTGCCAGCAGCAAACTAGCGGGGGGCAGCTCCTACGAGCAGTACTTC. Protein: CASSKLAGGSSYEQYF. The gene calls are TRBV2 and TRBJ2-7; 12 nucleotides agree with TRBD2. The V gene end was trimmed by 6 bases and the J gene end by 0 bases; junction bases not matched to a gene: 6. The length of the CDR3 is 16 residues. In germline, CDR1 is SNHLY, CDR2 FYNNEI.

In its sample, this clone was seen once. The chain carries TRBV5-1 and TRBJ2-3, with 9 bases identical to TRBD2. This CDR3 region has 17 residues. V dropped 3 bases and J dropped 1; count of bases not matched to a gene: 9. CDR1 SGHRS and CDR2 YFSETQ come from the germline V gene. The CDR3 bases are TGCGCCAGCAGCTCTATCCCTAGCGGGGTGGGCACAGATACGCAGTATTTT. Encoded protein: CASSSIPSGVGTDTQYF.

V is TRBV30 and J is TRBJ2-1; TRBD2 matches 10 bases. From germline, CDR1 is GTSNPN and CDR2 SVGIG (reference sequence). V shed 3 bases and J 9 bases; nucleotides not matched to a gene: 8. The CDR3 spans 14 residues. CDR3 coding DNA: TGTGCCTGGAGGCGAGCGGGAGGGGCCCGTGAGCAGTTCTTC. Translating it yields CAWRRAGGAREQFF.

The chain couples TRBV29-1 to TRBJ2-7; tentatively, D is TRBD2 (5 bases). This CDR3 is built from 12 residues. Germline loops: CDR1 SQVTM, CDR2 ANQGSEA. With 3 bases removed from V and 5 bases from J, the gap between germline ends came to 11 bases. The CDR3 DNA is TGCAGCGTTGACGAGGGCAGCGACGAGCAGTACTTC. The encoded protein is CSVDEGSDEQYF.

The V gene is TRBV7-2, the J gene TRBJ2-7, with TRBD2 matching over 9 bases. This CDR3 region has 16 residues. CDR1 is SGHTA, CDR2 FQGNSA, per germline. Trimming at V came to 5 bases and at J to 0 bases, leaving 8 bases not matched to a gene. This CDR3 is CASSRRAGGSSYEQYF. The DNA of the CDR3 is TGTGCCAGCAGCCGCCGAGCGGGGGGCAGCTCCTACGAGCAGTACTTC.

This chain links TRBV27 with TRBJ1-2; D may be TRBD1 (5 bases). This CDR3 has 15 amino acids. V lost 0 bases to trimming and J lost 4 bases, with 12 bases between them. Germline V CDR1 and CDR2: MNHEY, SMNVEV (reference sequence). CDR3 nucleotides: TGTGCCAGCAGTTTATCGTACCGGGACCCCTATGGCTACACCTTC. This codes for CASSLSYRDPYGYTF.

The rearrangement uses TRBV28 and TRBJ1-1, with TRBD1 as a possible D gene (6 bases). There are 14 residues in the CDR3. Per germline, CDR1 MDHEN and CDR2 SYDVKM. The V gene lost 8 bases and the J gene lost 5 bases, with 18 bases spanning the gap. The CDR3 coding sequence is TGTGCCAGCCACGAAGGGGGGCGGAGTACTGAAGCTTTCTTT. This codes for CASHEGGRSTEAFF.

J is TRBJ1-2 and V is TRBV2; 8 bases agree with TRBD1. This CDR3 spans 14 amino acids. Trimming removed 3 bases from V and 4 bases from J; junction bases left unmatched: 4. CDR1 is SNHLY and CDR2 is FYNNEI in the germline V gene. This CDR3 is CASSEVQGAYGYTF. CDR3 sequence (DNA): TGTGCCAGCAGTGAGGTGCAGGGGGCCTATGGCTACACCTTC.

Here the CDR3 reads CAWSAPGGDRTSYEQYF. CDR3 coding DNA: TGTGCCTGGAGCGCACCCGGCGGGGACAGGACCTCCTACGAGCAGTACTTC. The V and J genes are TRBV30 and TRBJ2-7; 8 nucleotides match TRBD1. The length of the CDR3 is 17 residues. Unmatched junction bases numbered 13, after V lost 3 bases and J lost 0 bases. Germline-derived CDR1 and CDR2 are GTSNPN and SVGIG (reference sequence).

This clone has just a few counts. This chain joins TRBV12-5 and TRBJ1-1, with no clear D. V was pared by 6 bases and J by 4 bases, with 12 bases between. The CDR3 consists of 13 residues. Per the germline V gene, CDR1 is LGHNT and CDR2 is FRNRAP. CDR3 in amino acids: CASGPDGVTEAFF. Written as DNA, the CDR3 is TGTGCTAGTGGCCCGGATGGGGTCACTGAAGCTTTCTTT.

The rearrangement links TRBV27 to TRBJ1-1, with D possibly being TRBD1 (6 bases). The CDR3 sequence is 17 residues long. V lost 4 bases and J 5 bases, leaving 23 bases between the germline ends. The germline gives CDR1 MNHEY, CDR2 SMNVEV (reference sequence). CDR3 in amino acids: CASSSTTEYRARTEAFF. Here the CDR3 DNA reads TGTGCCAGCAGTTCAACGACCGAATACAGGGCGCGGACTGAAGCTTTCTTT.

The genes are TRBV28 and TRBJ2-2; 9 bases agree with TRBD2. V lost 2 bases, J lost 4 bases, and 8 bases stayed unmatched. Germline CDR1 and CDR2: MDHEN and SYDVKM. The CDR3 has 17 amino acids. CDR3 in amino acids: CASSLPGLAESTGELFF. DNA for the CDR3: TGTGCCAGCAGTTTACCGGGACTAGCCGAAAGCACCGGGGAGCTGTTTTTT. Full variable domain (missing parts from reference TRBV28 and TRBJ2-2): DVKVTQSSRYLVKRTGEKVFLECVQDMDHENMFWYRQDPGLGLRLIYFSYDVKMKEKGDIPEGYSVSREKKERFSLILESASTNQTSMYLCASSLPGLAESTGELFFGEGSRLTVL.

V usage is TRBV19 and J usage is TRBJ1-6; 8 bases align to TRBD1. V was pared by 5 bases and J by 7 bases, with 7 bases of the junction left unmatched. Germline CDR1 is LNHDA and CDR2 is SQIVND (reference sequence). The length of the CDR3 is 15 residues. In nucleotides, the CDR3 is TGTGCCAGTAGTCTTGGACAGGGTGGAAATTCACCCCTCCACTTT. It yields the protein CASSLGQGGNSPLHF.